This T cell receptor (beta chain) originates from a study of blood T cell repertoires in COVID-19. Overall study: PBMCs, B-cell-depleted T cells, or T cells were the source of the cDNA or gDNA that made up the material.

The CDR3 runs 14 residues. The V end lost 5 bases, the J end lost 10 bases, and 15 bases lay between the germline ends. The germline V gene has CDR1 SEHNR and CDR2 FQNEAQ (reference sequence). Authors' processing steps: Quantification of nucleated cells was approximated via reference gene primer amplification. The data were produced by immunoSEQ multiplex PCR, yet TCRdb's version contains in-frame clones alone and is incomplete. The DNA was the basis for D and trimming; V, J and clone size are from that table. The sample consists of some 190,000 clones, around 80% of them appearing once. Living in under 30 US areas, the participants were between about 18 and 90 years of age. Cohorts were based on clinical histories the participants reported.

This receptor was identified in a woman between 50 and 59 years old with acute COVID-19. The chain links TRBV7-9 to TRBJ1-6; D might be TRBD1 (6 bases). The source material was PBMCs or T cells enriched from blood (not recorded which). In DNA form, the CDR3 reads TGTGCCAGCAGCCTTCCCCTCACAGGGTCACCCCTCCACTTT. Protein sequence: CASSLPLTGSPLHF.